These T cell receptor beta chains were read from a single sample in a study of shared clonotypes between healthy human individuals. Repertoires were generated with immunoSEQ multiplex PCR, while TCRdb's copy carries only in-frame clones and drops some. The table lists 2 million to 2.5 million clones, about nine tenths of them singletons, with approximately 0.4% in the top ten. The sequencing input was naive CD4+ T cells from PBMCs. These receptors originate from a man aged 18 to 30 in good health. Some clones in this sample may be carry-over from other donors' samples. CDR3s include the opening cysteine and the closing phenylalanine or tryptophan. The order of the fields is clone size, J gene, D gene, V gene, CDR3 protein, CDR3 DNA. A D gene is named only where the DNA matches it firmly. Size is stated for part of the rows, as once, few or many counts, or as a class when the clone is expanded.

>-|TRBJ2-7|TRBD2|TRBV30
CAWRPLAELYEQYF
TGTGCCTGGAGGCCCCTAGCGGAACTCTACGAGCAGTACTTC
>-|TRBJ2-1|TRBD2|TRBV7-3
CASSPRLAGSYNEQFF
TGTGCCAGCAGCCCAAGACTAGCGGGATCCTACAATGAGCAGTTCTTC
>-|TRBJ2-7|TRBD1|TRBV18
CASSPTGTGGYEQYF
TGTGCCAGCTCACCTACCGGGACAGGGGGCTACGAGCAGTACTTC
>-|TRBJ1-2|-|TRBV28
CASSPPGQIPTYTF
TGTGCCAGCAGTCCGCCCGGACAGATCCCGACGTACACCTTC
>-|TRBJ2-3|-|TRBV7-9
CASSPGVSFYF
TGTGCCAGCAGCCCGGGAGTGAGTTTCTATTTT
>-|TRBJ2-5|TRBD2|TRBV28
CASSLSKAGGSGETQYF
TGTGCCAGCAGTTTGTCCAAAGCGGGAGGGTCTGGGGAGACCCAGTACTTC
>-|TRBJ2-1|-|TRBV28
CASSLLGQYNEQFF
TGTGCCAGCAGTTTACTGGGCCAGTACAATGAGCAGTTCTTC
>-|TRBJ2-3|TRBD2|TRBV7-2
CASSSPQGVSGSGDTQYF
TGTGCCAGCAGCTCACCGCAGGGGGTTAGCGGGAGCGGGGATACGCAGTATTTT
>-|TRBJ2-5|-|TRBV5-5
CASQTDPPEETQYF
TGTGCCAGCCAGACGGATCCACCCGAAGAGACCCAGTACTTC
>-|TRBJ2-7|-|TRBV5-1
CASRRDTGAHGGSEQYF
TGCGCCAGCAGGCGGGACACAGGGGCCCATGGGGGATCCGAGCAGTACTTC
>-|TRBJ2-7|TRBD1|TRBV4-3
CASSQESGQNYEQYF
TGCGCCAGCAGCCAAGAGTCGGGACAGAACTACGAGCAGTACTTC
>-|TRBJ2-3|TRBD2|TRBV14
CASSQELAGTDTQYF
TGTGCCAGCAGCCAAGAACTAGCGGGCACAGATACGCAGTATTTT
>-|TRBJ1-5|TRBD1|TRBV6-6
CASSYSQGAQPQHF
TGTGCCAGCAGTTATTCACAGGGGGCTCAGCCCCAGCATTTT
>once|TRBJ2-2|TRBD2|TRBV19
CASSIGLAGNTGELFF
TGTGCCAGTAGTATAGGTCTAGCGGGCAACACCGGGGAGCTGTTTTTT
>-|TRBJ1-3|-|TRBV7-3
CASSSRCRSGYF
TGTGCCAGCAGCTCCCGGTGTCGGTCAGGGTATTTT
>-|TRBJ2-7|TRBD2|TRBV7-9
CASSFTSGRAYEQYF
TGTGCCAGCAGCTTTACTAGCGGGAGGGCGTACGAGCAGTACTTC
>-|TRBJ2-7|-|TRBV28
CASSFGGNSYEQYF
TGTGCCAGCAGTTTCGGGGGCAACTCCTACGAGCAGTACTTC
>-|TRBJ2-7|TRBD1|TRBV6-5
CASSPDRGRNEQYF
TGTGCCAGCAGTCCAGACAGGGGGCGCAACGAGCAGTACTTC
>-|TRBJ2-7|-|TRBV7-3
CASSSSPNHPGEQYF
TGTGCCAGCAGCTCCTCCCCGAACCACCCGGGCGAGCAGTACTTC
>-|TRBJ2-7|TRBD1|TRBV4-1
CASSPRADRVYEQYF
TGCGCCAGCAGCCCGAGAGCGGACAGGGTCTACGAGCAGTACTTC
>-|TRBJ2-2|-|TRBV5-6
CASSFSPGEDGELFF
TGTGCCAGCAGCTTCTCCCCAGGGGAAGACGGGGAGCTGTTTTTT
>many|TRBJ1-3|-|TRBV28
CASTPTGSRGNTIYF
TGTGCCAGCACCCCGACGGGTAGTCGAGGAAACACCATATATTTT
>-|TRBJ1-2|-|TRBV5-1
CASSPQIYRDYGYGYTF
TGCGCCAGCAGCCCCCAGATATACAGGGACTACGGCTATGGCTACACCTTC
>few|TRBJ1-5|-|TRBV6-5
CASSYSGNSNQPQHF
TGTGCCAGCAGTTACTCAGGGAATAGCAATCAGCCCCAGCATTTT
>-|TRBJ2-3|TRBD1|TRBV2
CASIVPGQGRRTDTQYF
TGTGCCAGCATTGTCCCGGGACAGGGACGCCGCACAGATACGCAGTATTTT
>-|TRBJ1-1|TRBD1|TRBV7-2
CASSVSGQGFTEAFF
TGTGCCAGCAGCGTGTCGGGACAGGGGTTCACTGAAGCTTTCTTT
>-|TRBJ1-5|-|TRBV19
CATKGQVYSNQPQHF
TGTGCCACCAAAGGGCAGGTATATAGCAATCAGCCCCAGCATTTT
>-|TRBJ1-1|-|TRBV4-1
CASSQPTQGVTEAFF
TGCGCCAGCAGTCAACCTACTCAAGGGGTTACTGAAGCTTTCTTT
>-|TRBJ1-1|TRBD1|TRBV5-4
CASSLPFRGEDTEAFF
TGTGCCAGCAGCCTACCATTCAGGGGGGAGGACACTGAAGCTTTCTTT
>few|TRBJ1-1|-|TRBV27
CASSSPLTREGAFF
TGTGCCAGCAGTTCCCCACTAACGAGGGAGGGAGCTTTCTTT
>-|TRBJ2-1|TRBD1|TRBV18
CASSRSTGGFFNEQFF
TGTGCCAGCTCACGTAGCACAGGGGGCTTCTTCAATGAGCAGTTCTTC
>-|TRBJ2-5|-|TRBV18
CASSPGTPETQYF
TGTGCCAGCTCACCAGGGACGCCGGAGACCCAGTACTTC
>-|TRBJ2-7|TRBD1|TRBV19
CASSIGTGGTYEQYF
TGTGCCAGTAGTATAGGGACAGGGGGCACCTACGAGCAGTACTTC